Below, one T cell receptor beta chain is given with its context. The method was immunoSEQ multiplex PCR; TCRdb's version includes in-frame clones alone and lacks a portion of them. In the table there are some 67,000 clones, 87% of which are singletons. Trimming removed 4 bases at V and 7 bases at J, with 17 bases between. There are 15 residues in the CDR3. Germline CDR1 KGHSH, CDR2 LQKENI. This entry belongs to a study of blood T cell repertoires in COVID-19. This clonotype was obtained from a man between 50 and 59 years old with active COVID-19. Sequenced input: peripheral blood. This chain connects TRBV18 to TRBJ1-5; unclear D gene. In DNA form, the CDR3 reads TGTGCCAGCTCACTAGAAAACGGGGTGCACCAGCCCCAGCATTTT. Protein product: CASSLENGVHQPQHF.